These 32 T cell receptor beta chains share one sample of origin, sequenced in a study of T cell responses to AZD1222 COVID-19 vaccine. The data were produced by immunoSEQ multiplex PCR, yet TCRdb's version contains in-frame clones alone and is incomplete. The table shows about 70,000 clones, with about 85% occurring only once. The sample in question was peripheral blood, obtained on day 0 of AZD1222 vaccination. These receptors all come from an adult in good health.

This clone has only one observation. The V call is TRBV28, the J call TRBJ2-7; 8 bases are a match to TRBD2. Germline-derived CDR1 and CDR2 are MDHEN and SYDVKM. V trimming: 3 bases; J trimming: 0 bases; junction bases outside the gene matches: 16. The CDR3 loop spans 19 amino acids. Here the CDR3 reads CASSFLAPLRSGSSYEQYF. Written as DNA, the CDR3 is TGTGCCAGCAGTTTCCTCGCCCCCCTGAGGAGCGGGAGCTCCTACGAGCAGTACTTC.

This clone has a single count. The V call is TRBV7-9, the J call TRBJ2-7, with 7 bases lining up with TRBD1. J gave up 12 bases and V 5 bases, and 10 bases lay outside the gene matches. Germline V gene data show CDR1 as SEHNR and CDR2 as FQNEAQ (reference sequence). The CDR3 spans 12 residues. The CDR3 reads CASSDQGDRPYF. The CDR3 region has the DNA TGTGCCAGCAGCGATCAGGGGGATAGGCCGTACTTC.

This chain joins TRBV11-2 and TRBJ2-3; D remains unclear. The germline V and J ends were trimmed by 1 base and 0 bases, with 5 bases remaining between them. This CDR3 contains 14 residues. Germline-derived CDR1 and CDR2 are SGHAT and FQNNGV. This CDR3 reads CASSLAPSTDTQYF. CDR3 bases: TGTGCCAGCAGCTTAGCCCCTAGCACAGATACGCAGTATTTT.

The table lists this clone with a count of one. This chain connects TRBV7-9 to TRBJ2-7; 10 nucleotides match TRBD2. With 4 bases clipped from V and 3 bases from J, the junction kept 9 bases outside the gene matches. Germline V lookup: CDR1 SEHNR, CDR2 FQNEAQ (reference sequence). This CDR3 is 16 amino acids long. This CDR3 reads CASSWGLEREGYEQYF. As DNA, the CDR3 is TGTGCCAGCAGCTGGGGGTTGGAGCGGGAGGGCTACGAGCAGTACTTC.

This chain joins TRBV14 and TRBJ1-1; unclear D gene. V lost 7 bases, J lost 3 bases, and 12 bases lay in between. The germline CDR1 and CDR2 sequences are SGHDN and FVKESK. There are 13 residues in the CDR3. CDR3 region: CASKRASDTEAFF. The CDR3 nucleotides are TGTGCCAGCAAAAGGGCCTCGGACACTGAAGCTTTCTTT.

The J gene is TRBJ2-5, the V gene TRBV19; 10 nucleotides agree with TRBD2. V was clipped by 5 bases and J by 1 base; unmatched bases: 7. Germline lookup yields CDR1 LNHDA and CDR2 SQIVND (reference sequence). The CDR3 runs to 16 residues. The CDR3 DNA follows: TGTGCCAGTAGTCAGACTAGCGGGCTACGCCAAGAGACCCAGTACTTC. Translation gives CASSQTSGLRQETQYF.

V usage is TRBV5-1 and J usage is TRBJ2-7, with TRBD1 matching 7 bases. There are 13 residues in the CDR3. V was pared by 4 bases and J by 3 bases, with 4 bases of the junction left unmatched. Per germline, CDR1 SGHRS and CDR2 YFSETQ. The CDR3, as DNA: TGCGCCAGCAGCGGGGACAGAGTCTACGAGCAGTACTTC. This codes for CASSGDRVYEQYF.

The chain couples TRBV11-2 to TRBJ1-2, with D unresolved. Trimming left V 5 bases short and J 3 bases short, with 10 bases between. The CDR3 contains 13 residues. Looked up from germline, CDR1 is SGHAT and CDR2 is FQNNGV. CDR3 coding DNA: TGTGCCAGCAGCCCCGACACCTACTATGGCTACACCTTC. Translating gives CASSPDTYYGYTF.

The chain carries TRBV9 and TRBJ2-3, with TRBD2 matching over 7 bases. Losses at the gene ends were 0 bases for V and 2 bases for J; bases not matched to a gene: 9. This CDR3 contains 17 residues. The germline CDR1 and CDR2 sequences are SGDLS and YYNGEE. Here the CDR3 reads CASSVANGGVATDTQYF. The CDR3 DNA follows: TGTGCCAGCAGCGTAGCCAATGGGGGGGTAGCCACAGATACGCAGTATTTT.

The chain carries TRBV13 and TRBJ1-1, with D possibly being TRBD1 (5 bases). The CDR3 sequence is 13 residues long. Looked up from germline, CDR1 is PRHDT and CDR2 is FYEKMQ (reference sequence). V lost 2 bases, J lost 6 bases, and 10 bases lay in between. CDR3 in DNA: TGTGCCAGCAGCTTAATAAGGGGCTCTGAAGCTTTCTTT. This translates into CASSLIRGSEAFF. The full variable domain, rest sourced from reference TRBV13 and TRBJ1-1, is AAGVIQSPRHLIKEKRETATLKCYPIPRHDTVYWYQQGPGQDPQFLISFYEKMQSDKGSIPDRFSAQQFSDYHSELNMSSLELGDSALYFCASSLIRGSEAFFGQGTRLTVV.

Comments on this clone: The CDR3 carries no conserved terminal phenylalanine or tryptophan, so it likely arises from a read error. Because the CDR3's place on the DNA is in doubt, the DNA is left out and the CDR3 is given as listed by TCRdb. The gene calls are TRBV23-1 and TRBJ1-2. TRBV23-1 is flagged as an ORF with uncertain function. The length of the CDR3 is 8 amino acids, counting both ends. The CDR3 region is CASSQSGG.

This chain joins TRBV24-1 and TRBJ2-7; tentative D call: TRBD2 (6 bases). CDR3 length: 15 amino acids. The germline V gene encodes CDR1 KGHDR and CDR2 SFDVKD. V was shortened by 3 bases and J by 2 bases, with 13 bases between the two germline ends. CDR3 in amino acids: CATSDPGLGAYEQYF. CDR3 DNA: TGTGCCACCAGTGATCCGGGACTTGGGGCCTACGAGCAGTACTTC.

CDR3 sequence (DNA): TGTGCCAGCACATTCACAGGGGGGGAAACTGAAGCTTTCTTT. Protein product: CASTFTGGETEAFF. J is TRBJ1-1 and V is TRBV6-5; 8 nucleotides align to TRBD1. The trim removed 7 bases at V and 5 bases at J, leaving 9 bases unmatched. CDR3 length equals 14 residues. Germline CDR1 MNHEY, CDR2 SVGAGI.

The J gene is TRBJ1-2, the V gene TRBV21-1. TRBV21-1 is given as a pseudogene. The CDR3 runs 16 residues. The DNA of the CDR3 is TGTGCCAGCAGCAAACGGGGGACACACCCTAACTATGGCTACACCTTC. Translation gives CASSKRGTHPNYGYTF.

The J gene is TRBJ2-5, the V gene TRBV5-4; 7 bases line up with TRBD2. V was pared by 5 bases and J by 2 bases, with 9 bases of the junction left unmatched. Germline V lookup: CDR1 SGHNT, CDR2 YYREEE (reference sequence). The CDR3 sequence is 15 residues long. CDR3 loop: CASSSARGRQETQYF. CDR3 DNA sequence: TGTGCCAGCAGTTCGGCGCGGGGGAGGCAAGAGACCCAGTACTTC. The entire variable domain, with the rest obtained from reference TRBV5-4 and TRBJ2-5, is as follows: ETGVTQSPTHLIKTRGQQVTLRCSSQSGHNTVSWYQQALGQGPQFIFQYYREEENGRGNFPPRFSGLQFPNYSSELNVNALELDDSALYLCASSSARGRQETQYFGPGTRLLVL.

This rearrangement joins TRBV11-3 to TRBJ1-2; D not certain. Germline assignment: CDR1 SGHNT and CDR2 YENEEA. V was shortened by 0 bases and J by 2 bases, with 13 bases between the two germline ends. The CDR3 consists of 16 residues. CDR3 loop: CASSLDEAKQNYGYTF. DNA for the CDR3: TGTGCCAGCAGCTTAGACGAAGCGAAGCAGAACTATGGCTACACCTTC.

This chain links TRBV27 with TRBJ1-3; D remains ambiguous. Trimming took off 7 bases at V and 0 bases at J, with 13 bases between the two ends. Looked up from germline, CDR1 is MNHEY and CDR2 is SMNVEV (reference sequence). The CDR3 covers 15 residues. This chain's CDR3 is CASMGTQYSGNTIYF. The CDR3 DNA follows: TGTGCCAGCATGGGCACTCAATACTCTGGAAACACCATATATTTT.

The chain is built from TRBV19 and TRBJ1-2; D gene unclear. The CDR3 is 15 amino acids. Trimming left V 3 bases short and J 4 bases short, with 15 bases between. CDR1 and CDR2 from the germline V gene are LNHDA and SQIVND (reference sequence). The CDR3 DNA is TGTGCCAGTAGTATTATGTGGATATCCCCCTATGGCTACACCTTC. Its protein product is CASSIMWISPYGYTF.

V is TRBV28 and J is TRBJ1-2, with 9 bases aligning to TRBD1. This CDR3 comprises 14 residues. Trimming cost V 4 bases and J 5 bases; bases outside gene matches: 5. Germline V gene sequence: CDR1 MDHEN, CDR2 SYDVKM. The CDR3 nucleotides are TGTGCCAGCAGTTCTGCCGGACAGGGGTATGGCTACACCTTC. Its protein product is CASSSAGQGYGYTF.

This clone was detected once. The rearrangement joins TRBV6-5 to TRBJ1-3; D unresolved. This CDR3 spans 12 amino acids. Trimming removed 4 bases from V and 2 bases from J, with 3 bases in between. Looked up from germline, CDR1 is MNHEY and CDR2 is SVGAGI. CDR3 residues: CASSSPGNTIYF. CDR3 nucleotides: TGTGCCAGCAGTTCTCCTGGAAACACCATATATTTT.

The rearrangement joins TRBV7-8 to TRBJ1-1, with TRBD1 matching over 8 bases. Unmatched junction bases numbered 9, after V lost 0 bases and J lost 9 bases. From germline, CDR1 is SGHVS and CDR2 FQNEAQ. This CDR3 spans 15 amino acids. CDR3 nucleotides: TGTGCCAGCAGCTTAGCGGCAGGGGGCGGGGGTCAAGCTTTCTTT. Amino acids: CASSLAAGGGGQAFF. The full variable domain, completed using reference TRBV7-8 and TRBJ1-1, is GAGVSQSPRYKVAKRGQDVALRCDPISGHVSLFWYQQALGQGPEFLTYFQNEAQLDKSGLPSDRFFAERPEGSVSTLKIQRTQQEDSAVYLCASSLAAGGGGQAFFGQGTRLTVV.

The chain couples TRBV5-1 to TRBJ1-1; tentative D call: TRBD1 (5 bases). CDR1 and CDR2 (germline): SGHRS, YFSETQ. This CDR3 spans 13 amino acids. V lost 0 bases and J 7 bases, leaving 10 bases between the germline ends. The CDR3 DNA reads TGCGCCAGCAGCTTGGAGGGGCAAGGTGAAGCTTTCTTT. It codes for CASSLEGQGEAFF.

V and J are TRBV6-5 and TRBJ1-1, with TRBD1 as a possible D gene (5 bases). The CDR3 is made up of 16 amino acids. Germline-derived CDR1 and CDR2 are MNHEY and SVGAGI. The V end lost 2 bases, the J end lost 5 bases, and 18 bases lay between the germline ends. CDR3 in amino acids: CASSYGLVGVGTEAFF. CDR3 nucleotides: TGTGCCAGCAGTTACGGGCTCGTGGGGGTTGGGACTGAAGCTTTCTTT.

V usage is TRBV5-4 and J usage is TRBJ2-1, with D maybe TRBD2 (6 bases). V dropped 5 bases and J dropped 5 bases, with 17 bases sitting between them. The CDR3 covers 15 residues. CDR1 and CDR2 (germline): SGHNT, YYREEE (reference sequence). CDR3 nucleotide sequence: TGTGCCAGCAGTACCCCGGGACTGAGGCACAATGAGCAGTTCTTC. Translation: CASSTPGLRHNEQFF.

The chain joins TRBV29-1 to TRBJ1-2; 11 bases line up with TRBD1. Germline CDR1 and CDR2: SQVTM and ANQGSEA. V dropped 7 bases and J dropped 3; count of bases not matched to a gene: 4. The CDR3 contains 13 residues. The CDR3, as DNA: TGCAGCGCTGGGACAGGGGGTGACTATGGCTACACCTTC. Its translation is CSAGTGGDYGYTF.

The gene calls are TRBV5-3 and TRBJ2-1, with TRBD1 as a possible D gene (6 bases). TRBV5-3 is an ORF, with its function uncertain. V gave up 5 bases and J gave up 12 bases, with 24 bases separating them. The CDR3 has 15 residues. The CDR3 DNA sequence: TGTGCCAGAAGGCCGTGCAGGGGCCGGGATTGGGTGCAGTTCTTC. It specifies CARRPCRGRDWVQFF.

A word on this clone: The same CDR3 also results from other DNA sequences found in this sample. This chain connects TRBV5-4 to TRBJ2-2; the match to TRBD2 covers 14 bases. V dropped 4 bases and J dropped 5; count of bases not matched to a gene: 4. The CDR3 is 16 residues long. In germline, CDR1 is SGHNT, CDR2 YYREEE (reference sequence). CDR3: CASSSGLAGGTGELFF. In DNA, the CDR3 is TGTGCCAGCAGCAGCGGACTAGCGGGAGGAACCGGGGAGCTGTTTTTT.

This chain connects TRBV5-1 to TRBJ1-2; D is perhaps TRBD1 (5 bases). Germline CDR1 SGHRS, CDR2 YFSETQ. Trimming shortened V by 3 bases and J by 6 bases, and 15 bases separated the two germline ends. The CDR3 loop spans 14 amino acids. The CDR3 bases are TGCGCCAGCAGCTGGTTAGGGGAGAGCGATGGCTACACCTTC. Residues: CASSWLGESDGYTF.

By proportion, this clone is medium-sized. This sample also contains other DNA sequences that code for the same CDR3. CDR3 nucleotide sequence: TGTGCCAGCAGCCTGGACGGCACAGATACGCAGTATTTT. This gives the protein CASSLDGTDTQYF. The chain links TRBV7-2 to TRBJ2-3, with no clear D. The CDR3 is 13 residues long. Per germline, CDR1 SGHTA and CDR2 FQGNSA. V was cut by 5 bases and J by 1 base, with 7 bases left in between. Full variable domain (rest looked up from reference TRBV7-2 and TRBJ2-3): GAGVSQSPSNKVTEKGKDVELRCDPISGHTALYWYRQSLGQGLEFLIYFQGNSAPDKSGLPSDRFSAERTGGSVSTLTIQRTQQEDSAVYLCASSLDGTDTQYFGPGTRLTVL.

This chain links TRBV5-1 with TRBJ2-5, with D unresolved. V lost 4 bases and J 2 bases, leaving 12 bases between the germline ends. Germline V CDR1 and CDR2: SGHRS, YFSETQ. The CDR3 length is 14 residues. In DNA form, the CDR3 reads TGCGCCAGCAGCCGCGGACGGGTTCAAGAGACCCAGTACTTC. The encoded protein is CASSRGRVQETQYF.

The chain combines TRBV6-5 with TRBJ2-1; D gene uncertain. The CDR3 is 14 amino acids. Between the trimmed V and J ends, which lost 4 bases and 4 bases, there was a span of 11 bases. Germline CDR1 reads MNHEY; CDR2 reads SVGAGI. CDR3 sequence: CASSSSGGYNEQFF. The CDR3 nucleotides read TGTGCCAGCAGTTCTTCCGGCGGATACAATGAGCAGTTCTTC.

The gene calls are TRBV7-3 and TRBJ1-1, with D unclear. CDR1 and CDR2 (germline): SGHTA, FQGTGA. V shed 4 bases and J shed 2 bases, with 14 bases lying between them. This CDR3 is built from 15 residues. CDR3 nucleotide sequence: TGTGCCAGCAGCTCGAAGGGCGGGGAAAACACTGAAGCTTTCTTT. Protein product: CASSSKGGENTEAFF.